This TCR beta chain was identified in a study of CD8 T cells in ankylosing spondylitis. The CDR3 spans 11 residues. V shed 5 bases and J shed 10 bases, with 11 bases lying between them. TCRdb independently ran MiXCR on the 5' RACE reads; one entry per CDR3 protein. The sample has 150,000 to 200,000 distinct CDR3 sequences, roughly 18% seen once; the top ten hold roughly 4%. This clonotype was counted many times. The chain is built from TRBV12-3 or TRBV12-4 and TRBJ1-2; D possibly corresponds to TRBD1 (5 bases). The material sequenced was blood, either unsorted or a sorted T cell fraction (not recorded which). The receptor was isolated from a male donor under 30 with ankylosing spondylitis or in good health (not recorded which). The CDR3 nucleotides are TGTGCCAGCAGTGCCCGGGGGGACTACACCTTC. It yields the protein CASSARGDYTF.